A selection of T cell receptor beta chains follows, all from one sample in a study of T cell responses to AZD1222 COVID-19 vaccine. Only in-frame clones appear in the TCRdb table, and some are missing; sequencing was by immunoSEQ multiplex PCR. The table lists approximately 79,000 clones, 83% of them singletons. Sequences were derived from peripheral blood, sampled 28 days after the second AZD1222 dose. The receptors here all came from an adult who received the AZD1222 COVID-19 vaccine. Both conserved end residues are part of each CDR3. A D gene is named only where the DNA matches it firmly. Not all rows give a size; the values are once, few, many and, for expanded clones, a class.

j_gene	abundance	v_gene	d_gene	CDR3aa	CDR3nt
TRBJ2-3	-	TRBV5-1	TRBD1	CASSLRDRSTDTQYF	TGCGCCAGCAGCTTGAGGGACAGAAGCACAGATACGCAGTATTTT
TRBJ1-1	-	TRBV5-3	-	CARSLTGQFF	TGTGCCAGAAGCTTGACTGGGCAGTTCTTT
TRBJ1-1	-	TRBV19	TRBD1	CASSSTGDTEAFF	TGTGCCAGTAGTTCGACAGGGGACACTGAAGCTTTCTTT
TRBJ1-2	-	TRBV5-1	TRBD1	CASRVDRAVGYGYTF	TGCGCCAGCAGAGTGGACAGGGCGGTAGGTTATGGCTACACCTTC
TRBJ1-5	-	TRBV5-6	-	CASSSEGGGQPQHF	TGTGCCAGCAGCTCCGAGGGGGGCGGTCAGCCCCAGCATTTT
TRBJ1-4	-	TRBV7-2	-	CASSSPGGQPSNEKLFF	TGTGCCAGCAGCTCCCCGGGAGGCCAACCTTCCAATGAAAAACTGTTTTTT
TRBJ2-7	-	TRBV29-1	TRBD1	CSVAGTEKGEQYF	TGCAGCGTTGCCGGGACAGAAAAAGGCGAGCAGTACTTC
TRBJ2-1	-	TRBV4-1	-	CASSLTLSAGYNEQFF	TGCGCCAGCAGCCTGACGCTGTCAGCGGGCTACAATGAGCAGTTCTTC
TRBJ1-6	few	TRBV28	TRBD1	CASRGQDNSPLHF	TGTGCCAGCAGGGGACAGGATAATTCACCCCTCCACTTT
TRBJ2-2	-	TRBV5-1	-	CASSLAGAETGELFF	TGCGCCAGCAGCTTGGCGGGGGCGGAGACCGGGGAGCTGTTTTTT
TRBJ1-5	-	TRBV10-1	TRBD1	CASSPTWDRAFGNQPQHF	TGCGCCAGCAGCCCCACTTGGGACAGGGCCTTCGGCAATCAGCCCCAGCATTTT
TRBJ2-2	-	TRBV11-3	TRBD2	CASSHRTSGTGGHGELFF	TGTGCCAGCAGCCATAGGACTAGCGGGACCGGGGGGCACGGGGAGCTGTTTTTT
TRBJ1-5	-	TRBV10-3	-	CAISESFRGEDQPQHF	TGTGCCATCAGTGAGTCGTTCAGGGGAGAGGATCAGCCCCAGCATTTT
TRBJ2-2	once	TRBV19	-	CASSRTNTGELFF	TGTGCCAGTAGCCGGACGAACACCGGGGAGCTGTTTTTT
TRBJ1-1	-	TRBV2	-	CASSAHKNTEAFF	TGTGCCAGCAGTGCCCATAAGAACACTGAAGCTTTCTTT
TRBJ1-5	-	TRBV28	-	CASRLGLKDQPQHF	TGTGCCAGCAGACTGGGATTGAAAGATCAGCCCCAGCATTTT
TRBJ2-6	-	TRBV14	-	CASSLRGAGANVLTF	TGTGCCAGCAGCCTCAGGGGGGCCGGGGCCAACGTCCTGACTTTC
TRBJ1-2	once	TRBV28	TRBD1	CASSMPGQGHRDYGYTF	TGTGCCAGCAGTATGCCGGGACAGGGTCACAGAGACTATGGCTACACCTTC
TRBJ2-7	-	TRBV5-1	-	CASSFGDEQYF	TGCGCCAGCAGCTTTGGGGACGAGCAGTACTTC
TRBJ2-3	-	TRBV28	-	CASSFGSSSTDTQYF	TGTGCCAGCAGTTTCGGGTCAAGTAGCACAGATACGCAGTATTTT
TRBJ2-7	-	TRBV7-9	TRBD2	CASSAPPSGDIYEQYF	TGTGCCAGCAGCGCCCCTCCTAGCGGAGACATCTACGAGCAGTACTTC